One sample yielded the 31 T cell receptor beta chains listed below, sequenced in a study of T cells in Graves' hyperthyroidism and ophthalmopathy. RNA transcripts yielded amplified TCR beta CDR3 regions. The HTBI primer set drove a first-round RT-PCR of the TCR CDR3. TCRdb analysed the multiplex PCR reads with MiXCR anew, one entry per CDR3 protein. The sample comprises 350,000 or so distinct CDR3 sequences, 15% to 20% of which are singletons, and around 15% rests with the top ten. The source material was blood. These receptors were obtained from a woman in her thirties or forties with Graves' ophthalmopathy.

Turning to this clonotype: Relative to the germline gene, one junction end is altered; a read error may explain this. This chain connects TRBV24-1 to TRBJ1-2, with 8 positions matching TRBD1. CDR1 and CDR2 from the germline V gene are KGHDR and SFDVKD. The CDR3 is 14 amino acids. CDR3 in amino acids: CATSDVGQGGGYSF. In nucleotides, the CDR3 is TGTGCCACCAGTGACGTCGGACAGGGTGGTGGCTACAGCTTC.

This clonotype was counted only a few times. The germline gene is not matched at one end of the junction; a read error may be the cause. The V gene is TRBV12-3 or TRBV12-4, the J gene TRBJ1-2, with D possibly being TRBD1 (5 bases). CDR3 size: 15 residues. The CDR3 region is CAISESKGPRYGYTF. CDR3 nucleotide sequence: TGTGCCATCAGTGAGTCCAAGGGACCACGCTATGGCTACACCTTC.

This clonotype was detected a few times. The chain is built from TRBV28 and TRBJ1-1, with TRBD1 matching over 9 bases. Germline CDR1 MDHEN, CDR2 SYDVKM. The CDR3 length is 17 residues. The J segment lost 3 bases and the V segment lost 3 bases, leaving 11 bases of the junction unmatched. CDR3 bases: TGTGCCAGCAGTTTTGTAGCCGGGACAGGGAGTTACACTGAAGCTTTCTTT. Its translation is CASSFVAGTGSYTEAFF.

The chain joins TRBV5-1 to TRBJ2-4; 10 bases match TRBD1. Losses at the gene ends were 3 bases for V and 8 bases for J; bases not matched to a gene: 5. Germline CDR1 is SGHRS and CDR2 is YFSETQ. CDR3 length: 14 residues. The chain's CDR3 is CASSSTGGEDIQYF. The CDR3 DNA follows: TGCGCCAGCAGCTCGACAGGGGGCGAAGACATTCAGTACTTC.

The rearrangement joins TRBV4-3 to TRBJ1-3; D ambiguous. Trimming removed 5 bases from V and 0 bases from J, with 17 bases in between. CDR1 is LGHNA, CDR2 YSLEER, per germline. The CDR3 contains 17 residues. CDR3 region: CASSSRNKGASGNTIYF. The CDR3 DNA reads as TGCGCCAGCAGCTCCCGAAATAAGGGAGCCTCTGGAAACACCATATATTTT.

This clonotype was counted many times. The rearrangement links TRBV6-5 to TRBJ1-2; 7 nucleotides align to TRBD1. V dropped 3 bases and J dropped 6; count of bases not matched to a gene: 7. This CDR3 spans 14 amino acids. Germline assignment: CDR1 MNHEY and CDR2 SVGAGI. The CDR3 sequence: CASSYGTVADGYTF. The CDR3 coding sequence is TGTGCCAGCAGTTATGGGACAGTGGCCGATGGCTACACCTTC.

This clonotype was detected many times. The J gene is TRBJ2-5, the V gene TRBV12-3 or TRBV12-4; 7 nucleotides line up with TRBD2. CDR3 length equals 14 residues. J gave up 2 bases and V 6 bases, and 6 bases lay outside the gene matches. For the CDR3, the DNA is TGTGCCAGCAGGTTCGGGGGAGGGCAAGAGACCCAGTACTTC. Translation: CASRFGGGQETQYF.

This clonotype has only a few counts. The chain recombines TRBV18 with TRBJ1-2, with D possibly being TRBD1 (5 bases). This CDR3 comprises 15 residues. CDR1 and CDR2 (germline): KGHSH, LQKENI. V was trimmed by 2 bases and J by 0 bases, leaving 10 bases between them. CDR3 sequence (DNA): TGTGCCAGCTCACCATCCTTAGGGGCTAACTATGGCTACACCTTC. Protein: CASSPSLGANYGYTF.

This clonotype was seen repeatedly, ten times or more. The rearrangement uses TRBV28 and TRBJ2-3, with TRBD2 identical over 12 bases. Germline CDR1 is MDHEN and CDR2 is SYDVKM. The V and J ends lost 8 bases and 1 base, in that order; junction bases with no gene match: 13. The CDR3 sequence is 18 residues long. DNA for the CDR3: TGTGCCAGCTGCTACCCGGGACTAGCGGGCCAAGGCACAGATACGCAGTATTTT. It encodes CASCYPGLAGQGTDTQYF.

In this sample, this clonotype turned up many times. The junction and the germline gene differ at one end; a read error may be behind it. J is TRBJ1-2 and V is TRBV20-1; D unclear. Germline V gene data show CDR1 as DFQATT and CDR2 as SNEGSKA (reference sequence). The CDR3 is made up of 12 amino acids. CDR3: CSAGDPIYGYTF. The CDR3 DNA reads as TGCAGTGCTGGAGACCCAATCTATGGCTACACCTTC.

This clonotype was counted many times. V usage is TRBV5-1 and J usage is TRBJ2-7; TRBD2 matches at 8 bases. V shed 4 bases and J 0 bases; nucleotides not matched to a gene: 9. In germline, CDR1 is SGHRS, CDR2 YFSETQ. CDR3 length equals 16 residues. This CDR3 is CASSGGGLDASYEQYF. The CDR3 coding sequence is TGCGCCAGCAGCGGAGGGGGACTAGATGCCTCCTACGAGCAGTACTTC.

This clonotype has ten or more counts. J is TRBJ2-5 and V is TRBV30, with 13 bases matching TRBD2. The CDR3 contains 14 residues. Looked up from germline, CDR1 is GTSNPN and CDR2 is SVGIG (reference sequence). Unmatched junction bases numbered 0, after V lost 3 bases and J lost 2 bases. CDR3 sequence (DNA): TGTGCCTGGAGACTAGCGGGAGGGCAAGAGACCCAGTACTTC. Protein sequence: CAWRLAGGQETQYF. The full variable domain, its missing parts supplied by reference TRBV30 and TRBJ2-5, is SQTIHQWPATLVQPVGSPLSLECTVEGTSNPNLYWYRQAAGRGLQLLFYSVGIGQISSEVPQNLSASRPQDRQFILSSKKLLLSDSGFYLCAWRLAGGQETQYFGPGTRLLVL.

There are many counts of this clonotype. The chain combines TRBV12-5 with TRBJ1-1; D is ambiguous. Trimming shortened V by 6 bases and J by 3 bases, and 14 bases separated the two germline ends. Germline V gene data show CDR1 as LGHNT and CDR2 as FRNRAP. The CDR3 spans 14 residues. As DNA, the CDR3 is TGTGCTAGTGGCTCCCTTAGGGCGTACACTGAAGCTTTCTTT. Protein sequence: CASGSLRAYTEAFF.

The chain combines TRBV5-1 with TRBJ1-1; 7 bases fit TRBD1. Germline V gene sequence: CDR1 SGHRS, CDR2 YFSETQ. The CDR3 runs 16 residues. V dropped 0 bases and J dropped 0; count of bases not matched to a gene: 5. The CDR3 spells CASSLAQGDMNTEAFF. CDR3 nucleotides: TGCGCCAGCAGCTTGGCCCAGGGGGACATGAACACTGAAGCTTTCTTT.

At least ten counts were recorded for this clonotype. The J gene is TRBJ2-7, the V gene TRBV6-5, with 9 bases lining up with TRBD2. Unmatched junction bases numbered 10, after V lost 7 bases and J lost 9 bases. Per the germline V gene, CDR1 is MNHEY and CDR2 is SVGAGI. The CDR3 runs 13 residues. The CDR3 loop reads CASIRGSGSLQYF. CDR3 sequence (DNA): TGTGCCAGCATCCGGGGTAGCGGGAGTTTGCAGTACTTC.

This clonotype was detected many times. This rearrangement joins TRBV6-1 to TRBJ2-7; D not certain. The length of the CDR3 is 16 residues. V lost 6 bases, J lost 4 bases, and 22 bases lay in between. The V gene's germline CDR1 is MNHNS and CDR2 SASEGT. The CDR3 sequence is CASSPGSLKSLYEQYF. CDR3 DNA: TGTGCCAGCAGCCCCGGGTCCTTAAAATCCCTATACGAGCAGTACTTC.

This clonotype was picked up many times. The V call is TRBV19, the J call TRBJ1-1; D uncertain. CDR1 LNHDA and CDR2 SQIVND come from the germline V gene (reference sequence). The CDR3 covers 13 residues. V lost 6 bases to trimming and J lost 8 bases, with 16 bases between them. The DNA of the CDR3 is TGTGCCAGTAGCCACGGGTTTGCCTCGGAAGCTTTCTTT. Encoded protein: CASSHGFASEAFF.

This clonotype appeared many times. The CDR3 DNA reads as TGTGCCAGCAGCGACCGACTAGCGGAGAGCACCGGGGAGCTGTTTTTT. Translated: CASSDRLAESTGELFF. The chain uses TRBV9 and TRBJ2-2, with TRBD2 matching over 9 bases. The germline gives CDR1 SGDLS, CDR2 YYNGEE. The CDR3 covers 16 residues. Losses at the gene ends were 3 bases for V and 4 bases for J; bases not matched to a gene: 7.

At least ten counts were recorded for this clonotype. The chain couples TRBV19 to TRBJ1-3, with D possibly being TRBD1 (5 bases). The length of the CDR3 is 15 residues. The V end was cut by 6 bases, the J end by 0 bases, with 12 bases between. Germline V gives CDR1 LNHDA, CDR2 SQIVND (reference sequence). CDR3 bases: TGTGCCAGTAGCACACCCGGGACCTCTGGAAACACCATATATTTT. Protein product: CASSTPGTSGNTIYF.

This clonotype was counted at least ten times. The V call is TRBV7-8, the J call TRBJ2-7; D tentatively reads TRBD1 or TRBD2 (5 bases each). The germline V gene encodes CDR1 SGHVS and CDR2 FQNEAQ. The V and J ends lost 3 bases and 2 bases respectively, with 11 bases between them. The CDR3 sequence is 14 residues long. CDR3 residues: CASSFRDRAYEQYF. The CDR3 coding sequence is TGTGCCAGCAGCTTTAGGGACCGGGCCTACGAGCAGTACTTC.

This clonotype has a count of ten or more. V is TRBV5-1 and J is TRBJ2-7; 9 bases agree with TRBD1. The CDR3 is 16 residues long. Germline CDR1 and CDR2: SGHRS and YFSETQ. With V trimmed by 0 bases and J by 1 base, 5 bases remained unmatched. As DNA, the CDR3 is TGCGCCAGCAGCTTGGCGGGGACAGGGCGATCCTACGAGCAGTACTTC. It translates to CASSLAGTGRSYEQYF.

This clonotype was observed many times. V gene TRBV12-3 or TRBV12-4 combines with J gene TRBJ2-7; TRBD1 is a possible D gene (6 bases). The V and J ends lost 6 bases and 4 bases respectively, with 13 bases between them. The CDR3 is made up of 13 amino acids. The CDR3 nucleotides read TGTGCCAGCAGAATGACAGGCCTGTACGAGCAGTACTTC. Its protein is CASRMTGLYEQYF.

This clonotype was recorded at least ten times. The rearrangement links TRBV5-5 to TRBJ2-7; 10 bases agree with TRBD1. This CDR3 has 15 residues. With V trimmed by 3 bases and J by 3 bases, 6 bases remained unmatched. CDR1 SGHKS and CDR2 YYEKEE come from the germline V gene (reference sequence). Here the CDR3 reads CASSSTGGLHYEQYF. Written as DNA, the CDR3 is TGTGCCAGCAGCTCGACAGGGGGCCTCCACTACGAGCAGTACTTC.

V gene TRBV19 combines with J gene TRBJ2-3; weak D call: TRBD2 (5 bases). The CDR3 sequence is 13 residues long. V was trimmed by 1 base and J by 5 bases, leaving 7 bases between them. Germline V gene sequence: CDR1 LNHDA, CDR2 SQIVND (reference sequence). CDR3 protein: CASSIVRGDTQYF. CDR3 in DNA: TGTGCCAGTAGTATAGTCCGGGGAGATACGCAGTATTTT.

This clonotype was observed a handful of times. This sequence joins TRBV7-2 and TRBJ2-5, with D perhaps given as TRBD1 or TRBD2 (5 bases each). The V end was cut by 1 base, the J end by 5 bases, with 8 bases between. The CDR3 length is 13 residues. From germline, CDR1 is SGHTA and CDR2 FQGNSA. The CDR3 DNA follows: TGTGCCAGCAGCTTAGAGAGGGGTGAGACCCAGTACTTC. Amino acid sequence: CASSLERGETQYF.

Ten or more counts support this clonotype. The V call is TRBV4-3, the J call TRBJ1-5, with D maybe TRBD1 (5 bases). V was pared by 0 bases and J by 4 bases, with 10 bases between. Germline V lookup: CDR1 LGHNA, CDR2 YSLEER. This CDR3 spans 15 amino acids. This CDR3 is CASSQEAGLNQPQHF. DNA for the CDR3: TGCGCCAGCAGCCAAGAAGCAGGGTTAAATCAGCCCCAGCATTTT.

Ten or more counts support this clonotype. The chain couples TRBV19 to TRBJ1-1, with a possible D match to TRBD1 (5 bases). Looked up from germline, CDR1 is LNHDA and CDR2 is SQIVND (reference sequence). The CDR3 length is 15 residues. V was pared by 3 bases and J by 0 bases, with 11 bases between. The CDR3 bases are TGTGCCAGTAGTATCAGGGAGCGGCTGAACACTGAAGCTTTCTTT. It encodes CASSIRERLNTEAFF.

On this clonotype itself: A much larger clone lies a single base off, so this may be a read error. The rearrangement uses TRBV29-1 and TRBJ2-2; D call uncertain. Germline CDR1 SQVTM, CDR2 ANQGSEA. This CDR3 has 14 amino acids. The V and J ends lost 7 bases and 1 base respectively, with 13 bases between them. CDR3 region: CSAGPEQNTGELFF. Written as DNA, the CDR3 is TGCAGCGCAGGACCGGAACAGAACACCGGGGAGCTGTTTTTT.

This clonotype showed up many times. This chain joins TRBV12-3 or TRBV12-4 and TRBJ2-7; D ambiguous. V shed 3 bases and J shed 3 bases, with 9 bases lying between them. CDR3 size: 13 residues. CDR3: CASSFKRVYEQYF. CDR3 DNA: TGTGCCAGCAGTTTTAAGCGAGTCTACGAGCAGTACTTC.

The gene calls are TRBV24-1 and TRBJ1-1; the match to TRBD1 covers 7 bases. Germline V gene data show CDR1 as KGHDR and CDR2 as SFDVKD. The V gene end was trimmed by 4 bases and the J gene end by 0 bases; junction bases not matched to a gene: 10. The CDR3 is made up of 17 amino acids. The CDR3: CATSDGRDSPMNTEAFF. The DNA for the CDR3 is TGTGCCACCAGTGACGGTCGGGACAGCCCTATGAACACTGAAGCTTTCTTT.

This clonotype was observed many times. The J gene is TRBJ1-1, the V gene TRBV10-3; possibly TRBD1 for D (6 bases). Germline loops: CDR1 ENHRY, CDR2 SYGVKD. This CDR3 has 14 residues. Trimming left V 3 bases short and J 6 bases short, with 14 bases between. The CDR3 nucleotides read TGTGCCATCAGTGATAGGGACAAGGACCCTGAAGCTTTCTTT. It encodes CAISDRDKDPEAFF.